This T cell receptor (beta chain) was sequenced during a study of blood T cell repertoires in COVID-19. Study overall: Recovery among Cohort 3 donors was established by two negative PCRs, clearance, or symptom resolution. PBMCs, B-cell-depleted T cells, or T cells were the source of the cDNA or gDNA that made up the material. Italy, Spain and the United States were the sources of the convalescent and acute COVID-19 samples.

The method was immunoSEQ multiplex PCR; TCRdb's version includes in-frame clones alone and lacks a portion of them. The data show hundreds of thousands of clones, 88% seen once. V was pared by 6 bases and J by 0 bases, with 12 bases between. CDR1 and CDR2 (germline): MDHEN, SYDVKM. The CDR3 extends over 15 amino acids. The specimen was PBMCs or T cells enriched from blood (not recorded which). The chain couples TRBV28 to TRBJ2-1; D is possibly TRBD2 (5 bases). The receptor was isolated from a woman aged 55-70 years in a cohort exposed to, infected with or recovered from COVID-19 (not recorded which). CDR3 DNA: TGTGCCAGCAGCTATAGCGATAGCTCCTACAATGAGCAGTTCTTC. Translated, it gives CASSYSDSSYNEQFF.